The 11 T cell receptor beta chains below all came from one sample that was sequenced in a study of cytomegalovirus exposure and HLA in healthy donors. With 60 Vbeta and 13 Jbeta primers, the PCR was carried out. Repertoires were generated with immunoSEQ multiplex PCR, while TCRdb's copy carries only in-frame clones and drops some. The profile shows about 130,000 clones, approximately 80% of them singletons. Sequenced input: PBMCs. These receptors all come from a female donor in good health and CMV-seronegative.

The gene calls are TRBV27 and TRBJ1-2, with D perhaps TRBD1 (6 bases). Looked up from germline, CDR1 is MNHEY and CDR2 is SMNVEV (reference sequence). V lost 4 bases and J 5 bases, leaving 14 bases between the germline ends. CDR3 size: 14 residues. CDR3 sequence: CASSSPGTPYGYTF. CDR3 sequence (DNA): TGTGCCAGCAGTTCCCCCGGGACACCTTATGGCTACACCTTC.

The J gene is TRBJ2-7, the V gene TRBV13; maybe TRBD1 (5 bases). Germline CDR1 reads PRHDT; CDR2 reads FYEKMQ (reference sequence). The CDR3 loop spans 15 amino acids. V was pared by 3 bases and J by 2 bases, with 14 bases between. CDR3 region: CASSFGGPGTYEQYF. In DNA form, the CDR3 reads TGTGCCAGCAGCTTCGGCGGCCCAGGGACCTACGAGCAGTACTTC.

The chain carries TRBV19 and TRBJ2-3; weak D call: TRBD2 (6 bases). The germline gives CDR1 LNHDA, CDR2 SQIVND (reference sequence). The CDR3 has 19 amino acids. V was trimmed by 2 bases and J by 0 bases, leaving 21 bases between them. CDR3 in DNA: TGTGCCAGTAGTATAAGTCCAGGGCGGGAAGAGTCTAGCACAGATACGCAGTATTTT. This sequence encodes CASSISPGREESSTDTQYF.

This clone was counted between two and nine times. This rearrangement joins TRBV25-1 to TRBJ2-5, with D tentatively TRBD1 (5 bases). Per germline, CDR1 MGHDK and CDR2 SYGVNS. CDR3 size: 12 residues. Between the trimmed V and J ends, which lost 8 bases and 6 bases, there was a span of 13 bases. CDR3 in DNA: TGTGCCAGCGGTTCAGGGATGCAGACCCAGTACTTC. The encoded protein is CASGSGMQTQYF.

The rearrangement uses TRBV11-2 and TRBJ2-4; maybe TRBD2 (6 bases). In germline, CDR1 is SGHAT, CDR2 FQNNGV. The CDR3 is made up of 18 amino acids. V shed 0 bases and J shed 2 bases, with 17 bases lying between them. The CDR3 region has the DNA TGTGCCAGCAGCTTAGACAGGGACGGGGGATTAACCAAAAACATTCAGTACTTC. This encodes CASSLDRDGGLTKNIQYF.

The chain recombines TRBV7-3 with TRBJ2-1; D not certain. Deletions cut 5 bases from V and 4 bases from J, with 15 bases between. The CDR3 sequence is 15 residues long. Germline CDR1 SGHTA, CDR2 FQGTGA. CDR3 bases: TGTGCCAGCAGCCTCCGACACATCCCATACAATGAGCAGTTCTTC. Protein sequence: CASSLRHIPYNEQFF. Using reference TRBV7-3 and TRBJ2-1 for the parts outside the CDR3, the full variable domain is GAGVSQTPSNKVTEKGKYVELRCDPISGHTALYWYRQSLGQGPEFLIYFQGTGAADDSGLPNDRFFAVRPEGSVSTLKIQRTERGDSAVYLCASSLRHIPYNEQFFGPGTRLTVL.

The gene calls are TRBV27 and TRBJ1-1, with 7 bases matching TRBD1. Germline V gives CDR1 MNHEY, CDR2 SMNVEV (reference sequence). Germline trimming cut 6 bases from V and 5 bases from J; bases unmatched to any gene: 3. The CDR3 contains 12 residues. CDR3 sequence reads: CASRGRGTEAFF. The CDR3 DNA reads as TGTGCCAGCAGGGGCAGGGGGACTGAAGCTTTCTTT.

V gene TRBV4-3 combines with J gene TRBJ1-1, with D unclear. This CDR3 is built from 16 residues. Trimming removed 0 bases from V and 2 bases from J, with 13 bases in between. Germline V gene data show CDR1 as LGHNA and CDR2 as YSLEER. CDR3 in DNA: TGCGCCAGCAGCCAAGAAGTCCCGACTGAAAACACTGAAGCTTTCTTT. Its translation: CASSQEVPTENTEAFF.

This rearrangement joins TRBV18 to TRBJ1-2, with 8 bases fitting TRBD1. The V segment lost 4 bases and the J segment 4 bases; nucleotides outside the gene matches: 8. The CDR3 spans 15 residues. Germline V gene sequence: CDR1 KGHSH, CDR2 LQKENI. The CDR3 sequence: CASSRLQGVGYGYTF. The CDR3 DNA is TGTGCCAGCTCACGACTACAGGGGGTGGGCTATGGCTACACCTTC.

The rearrangement uses TRBV27 and TRBJ2-3; TRBD2 agrees at 8 bases. Germline V gene data show CDR1 as MNHEY and CDR2 as SMNVEV (reference sequence). CDR3 length: 18 residues. V trimming: 2 bases; J trimming: 2 bases; junction bases outside the gene matches: 12. This CDR3 is CASSLSAVLAANTDTQYF. CDR3 bases: TGTGCCAGCAGTTTAAGCGCGGTACTAGCGGCCAACACAGATACGCAGTATTTT.

There are a few counts of this clone. This sequence joins TRBV28 and TRBJ1-4; TRBD1 matches at 8 bases. The J segment lost 7 bases and the V segment lost 3 bases, leaving 4 bases of the junction unmatched. CDR1 MDHEN and CDR2 SYDVKM come from the germline V gene. CDR3 length: 14 residues. As DNA, the CDR3 is TGTGCCAGCAGTTTGACAGGGGAGAGTGAAAAACTGTTTTTT. Translation: CASSLTGESEKLFF.